Listed here are 10 T cell receptor beta chains from one sample, sequenced in a study of human T cells and chemical hapten exposure. The time point: patch test 2, 6 weeks after DPC sensitization. Noted treatment: therapeutic diphenylcyclopropenone sensitization with weekly scalp DPC. Via MiXCR, TCRdb re-called the RACE reads, giving one row per CDR3 protein. This repertoire shows about 350,000 distinct CDR3 sequences, nearly 6.5% found once; its top ten account for less than 6.5%. Sequenced here: whole blood, sampled in connection with sensitization to the hapten diphenylcyclopropenone (DPC). All receptors come from a woman aged 18 to 35 with alopecia areata. Some clones in this sample may be carry-over from other donors' samples.

In this sample, this clonotype turned up many times. The chain links TRBV3-1 to TRBJ1-6; no reliable D call. The length of the CDR3 is 16 residues. Trimming pared 1 base from V and 6 bases from J, leaving 13 bases between. Germline-derived CDR1 and CDR2 are LGHDT and YNNKEL (reference sequence). CDR3 in amino acids: CASSQGAAGLNSPLHF. The CDR3 bases are TGTGCCAGCAGCCAAGGGGCCGCAGGTCTTAATTCACCCCTCCACTTT.

This clonotype was found many times. The chain couples TRBV29-1 to TRBJ2-7; tentatively, D is TRBD1 or TRBD2 (6 bases each). Between the trimmed V and J ends, which lost 3 bases and 3 bases, there was a span of 12 bases. The germline V gene has CDR1 SQVTM and CDR2 ANQGSEA. This CDR3 region has 13 residues. For the CDR3, the DNA is TGCAGCGTTGAGGGGGGCCGACTCTACGAGCAGTACTTC. Protein sequence: CSVEGGRLYEQYF.

This clonotype was seen more than once but under ten times. This chain uses TRBV6-6 with TRBJ1-5; D ambiguous. The CDR3 has 15 residues. The V end was cut by 7 bases, the J end by 2 bases, with 15 bases between. Looked up from germline, CDR1 is MNHNY and CDR2 is SVGAGI (reference sequence). The CDR3 DNA sequence: TGTGCCAGCACCACTAAGGGTATTCGCAATCAGCCCCAGCATTTT. Amino acid sequence: CASTTKGIRNQPQHF.

This clonotype has a count of ten or more. V gene TRBV6-5 combines with J gene TRBJ1-1; D is undetermined. Trimming stripped 4 bases from V and 6 bases from J, with 12 bases between. The CDR3 consists of 13 residues. CDR1 is MNHEY and CDR2 is SVGAGI in the germline V gene. The CDR3 loop is CASSSHDGAEAFF. For the CDR3, the DNA is TGTGCCAGCAGTTCTCATGACGGGGCTGAAGCTTTCTTT.

This clonotype was seen more than once but under ten times. The genes are TRBV20-1 and TRBJ1-6; 7 bases agree with TRBD1. V was clipped by 5 bases and J by 10 bases; unmatched bases: 11. The CDR3 consists of 14 residues. Germline V CDR1 and CDR2: DFQATT, SNEGSKA (reference sequence). CDR3: CSAEPWQGDSPLHF. Here the CDR3 DNA reads TGCAGTGCTGAGCCGTGGCAGGGGGACTCACCCCTCCACTTT.

This clonotype was found many times. The chain links TRBV4-2 to TRBJ1-6; D gene uncertain. Germline V gene data show CDR1 as LGHNA and CDR2 as YNFKEQ. The CDR3 totals 16 residues. The V end was cut by 0 bases, the J end by 0 bases, with 6 bases between. CDR3 nucleotides: TGTGCCAGCAGCCAAGATCCGGGCTCCTATAATTCACCCCTCCACTTT. Translation gives CASSQDPGSYNSPLHF.

This chain links TRBV28 with TRBJ2-5; D gene uncertain. V lost 2 bases and J lost 0, with 10 bases in between. Germline CDR1 reads MDHEN; CDR2 reads SYDVKM. The CDR3 spans 15 residues. The CDR3 protein is CASSLGSRYQETQYF. In nucleotides, the CDR3 is TGTGCCAGCAGTTTAGGGTCCCGGTACCAAGAGACCCAGTACTTC.

The chain couples TRBV18 to TRBJ2-2, with 7 nucleotides matching TRBD1. The germline V gene has CDR1 KGHSH and CDR2 LQKENI. This CDR3 region has 16 residues. Losses at the gene ends were 3 bases for V and 0 bases for J; bases not matched to a gene: 4. DNA of the CDR3: TGTGCCAGCTCACCGAAGGGGGCCACGAACACCGGGGAGCTGTTTTTT. Protein: CASSPKGATNTGELFF. Together with reference TRBV18 and TRBJ2-2, the CDR3 gives the full variable domain: NAGVMQNPRHLVRRRGQEARLRCSPMKGHSHVYWYRQLPEEGLKFMVYLQKENIIDESGMPKERFSAEFPKEGPSILRIQQVVRGDSAAYFCASSPKGATNTGELFFGEGSRLTVL.

This clonotype was observed at least ten times. The rearrangement uses TRBV20-1 and TRBJ2-3, with TRBD1 matching 8 bases. This CDR3 contains 15 residues. Losses at the gene ends were 6 bases for V and 1 base for J; bases not matched to a gene: 9. Per germline, CDR1 DFQATT and CDR2 SNEGSKA (reference sequence). The CDR3: CSALDEDRGTDTQYF. CDR3 DNA: TGCAGTGCCCTAGACGAGGACAGGGGCACAGATACGCAGTATTTT.

This clonotype was picked up a small number of times. CDR3 nucleotides: TGTGCCAGCATTAAGGAGGGGGCTCCAGATACGCAGTATTTT. Translation: CASIKEGAPDTQYF. V usage is TRBV13 and J usage is TRBJ2-3; D is perhaps TRBD1 (7 bases). The germline CDR1 and CDR2 sequences are PRHDT and FYEKMQ (reference sequence). The CDR3 loop spans 14 amino acids. Trimming stripped 7 bases from V and 4 bases from J, with 15 bases between.